These T cell receptor beta chains were read from a single sample in a study of blood T cell repertoires in COVID-19. Only in-frame clones appear in the TCRdb table, and some are missing; sequencing was by immunoSEQ multiplex PCR. The sample shows around 180,000 clones, around 90% of them seen only once. Sequences were obtained from peripheral blood. The receptor set was obtained from a man in his sixties with acute or convalescent COVID-19. The CDR3 runs from the conserved cysteine through the conserved F or W. The D gene is left open where the match is weak. Where a row states a size, it is once, few, many or the class of an expanded clone; other rows omit it.

v_gene: TRBV5-5; j_gene: TRBJ1-4; abundance: -; d_gene: TRBD1; CDR3nt: TGTGCCAGCAGGAGAGACAGGGCTGCAACTAATGAAAAACTGTTTTTT; CDR3aa: CASRRDRAATNEKLFF
v_gene: TRBV19; j_gene: TRBJ2-1; abundance: -; d_gene: -; CDR3nt: TGTGCCAGTAGTGCCCTCACTCCCTCCTCCTACAATGAGCAGTTCTTC; CDR3aa: CASSALTPSSYNEQFF
v_gene: TRBV18; j_gene: TRBJ2-2; abundance: -; d_gene: -; CDR3nt: TGTGCCAGCTCACCGATTGCGGGGTTTCGGTCCGGGGAGCTGTTTTTT; CDR3aa: CASSPIAGFRSGELFF
v_gene: TRBV18; j_gene: TRBJ1-4; abundance: -; d_gene: TRBD1; CDR3nt: TGTGCCAGCTCACCGGACAGGGCCGGGGAAAAACTGTTTTTT; CDR3aa: CASSPDRAGEKLFF
v_gene: TRBV12-3/TRBV12-4; j_gene: TRBJ1-1; abundance: -; d_gene: -; CDR3nt: TGTGCCAGCAGTTTAGGGACAGACACTGAAGCTTTCTTT; CDR3aa: CASSLGTDTEAFF
v_gene: TRBV30; j_gene: TRBJ2-4; abundance: -; d_gene: -; CDR3nt: TGTGCCTGGAGTGCAGGGGTTCCAACCAAAAACATTCAGTACTTC; CDR3aa: CAWSAGVPTKNIQYF
v_gene: TRBV5-1; j_gene: TRBJ1-2; abundance: -; d_gene: TRBD1; CDR3nt: TGCGCCAGCAGCTCGGGACAGGGAACTTATGGCTACACCTTC; CDR3aa: CASSSGQGTYGYTF
v_gene: TRBV18; j_gene: TRBJ1-4; abundance: -; d_gene: -; CDR3nt: TGTGCCAGCTCACCGGGAGGGGGAGAAAAACTGTTTTTT; CDR3aa: CASSPGGGEKLFF
v_gene: TRBV29-1; j_gene: TRBJ2-5; abundance: -; d_gene: TRBD1; CDR3nt: TGCAGCGTCACTCTACAGGGGGGTGAAGAGACCCAGTACTTC; CDR3aa: CSVTLQGGEETQYF
v_gene: TRBV5-1; j_gene: TRBJ1-2; abundance: -; d_gene: TRBD1; CDR3nt: TGCGCCAGCAGCTTCGACAGGGGTGGTGGCTACACCTTC; CDR3aa: CASSFDRGGGYTF
v_gene: TRBV6-5; j_gene: TRBJ2-5; abundance: -; d_gene: -; CDR3nt: TGTGCCAGCAGTCGACGAGGGCCGTGGGAGACCCAGTACTTC; CDR3aa: CASSRRGPWETQYF
v_gene: TRBV9; j_gene: TRBJ2-7; abundance: -; d_gene: -; CDR3nt: TGTGCCAGCAGCGTAGTTGACTGGACCTACGAGCAGTACTTC; CDR3aa: CASSVVDWTYEQYF
v_gene: TRBV30; j_gene: TRBJ1-3; abundance: -; d_gene: -; CDR3nt: TGTGCCTGGAGTGAGGTCCTCCCGGCGGCTGGAAACACCATATATTTT; CDR3aa: CAWSEVLPAAGNTIYF
v_gene: TRBV23-1; j_gene: TRBJ2-3; abundance: -; d_gene: TRBD2; CDR3nt: TGCGCCAGCAATCCCATGCTAGCGGCTAGCACAGATACGCAGTATTTT; CDR3aa: CASNPMLAASTDTQYF
v_gene: TRBV2; j_gene: TRBJ1-5; abundance: -; d_gene: TRBD1; CDR3nt: TGTGCCAGCAGCGGGACAGGGCGCTATCAGCCCCAGCATTTT; CDR3aa: CASSGTGRYQPQHF
v_gene: TRBV2; j_gene: TRBJ2-3; abundance: -; d_gene: TRBD2; CDR3nt: TGTGCCAGCAGGGGGACTAGCGGCACAGATACGCAGTATTTT; CDR3aa: CASRGTSGTDTQYF
v_gene: TRBV7-2; j_gene: TRBJ2-3; abundance: -; d_gene: TRBD2; CDR3nt: TGTGCCAGCAGCCGGGGGGGGGTCACAGATACGCAGTATTTT; CDR3aa: CASSRGGVTDTQYF
v_gene: TRBV5-4; j_gene: TRBJ2-1; abundance: -; d_gene: TRBD2; CDR3nt: TGTGCCAGCAGCTCATCTAGCGGGAGCTCCTACAATGAGCAGTTCTTC; CDR3aa: CASSSSSGSSYNEQFF
v_gene: TRBV5-1; j_gene: TRBJ2-6; abundance: -; d_gene: -; CDR3nt: TGCGCCAGCAGCGGCTCGCTTGGGGCCAACGTCCTGACTTTC; CDR3aa: CASSGSLGANVLTF
v_gene: TRBV25-1; j_gene: TRBJ1-4; abundance: -; d_gene: -; CDR3nt: TGTGCCAGCAGTGAATCAAAGAGTAATGAAAAACTGTTTTTT; CDR3aa: CASSESKSNEKLFF
v_gene: TRBV9; j_gene: TRBJ2-1; abundance: -; d_gene: -; CDR3nt: TGTGCCAGCAGCGTAGACCCCCGGAGTGAGCAGTTCTTC; CDR3aa: CASSVDPRSEQFF
v_gene: TRBV12-3/TRBV12-4; j_gene: TRBJ2-1; abundance: -; d_gene: TRBD2; CDR3nt: TGTGCCAGCAGCTCTAGCGGGGAGGGTGAGCAGTTCTTC; CDR3aa: CASSSSGEGEQFF
v_gene: TRBV7-3; j_gene: TRBJ2-2; abundance: -; d_gene: -; CDR3nt: TGTGCCAGCAGCCGCGCCGAGGGAAGGACCGGGGAGCTGTTTTTT; CDR3aa: CASSRAEGRTGELFF
v_gene: TRBV5-1; j_gene: TRBJ1-6; abundance: once; d_gene: -; CDR3nt: TGCGCCAGCAGCTTGGCAAGAGGGCCCCTCCACTTT; CDR3aa: CASSLARGPLHF
v_gene: TRBV11-3; j_gene: TRBJ2-7; abundance: once; d_gene: TRBD1; CDR3nt: TGTGCCAGCAGCTTAGGACAGGGGCTCGTCGAGCAGTACTTC; CDR3aa: CASSLGQGLVEQYF
v_gene: TRBV6-5; j_gene: TRBJ1-3; abundance: -; d_gene: -; CDR3nt: TGTGCCAGCAGTTACGACAGAACCTCTGGAAACACCATATATTTT; CDR3aa: CASSYDRTSGNTIYF
v_gene: TRBV5-1; j_gene: TRBJ2-5; abundance: once; d_gene: TRBD2; CDR3nt: TGCGCCAGCAGCCCGGGACTAGCAGTACAAGAGACCCAGTACTTC; CDR3aa: CASSPGLAVQETQYF
v_gene: TRBV5-6; j_gene: TRBJ1-6; abundance: -; d_gene: -; CDR3nt: TGTGCCAGCAGCTTGGTCCTTGCGTCACCCCTCCACTTT; CDR3aa: CASSLVLASPLHF
v_gene: TRBV6-5; j_gene: TRBJ2-7; abundance: -; d_gene: -; CDR3nt: TGTGCCAGCAGTTACTCGATCGGTCGCTCCTACGAGCAGTACTTC; CDR3aa: CASSYSIGRSYEQYF
v_gene: TRBV10-3; j_gene: TRBJ2-1; abundance: -; d_gene: TRBD2; CDR3nt: TGTGCCATCAGTGGACGGCTAGCGGGGGAGTCCTACAATGAGCAGTTCTTC; CDR3aa: CAISGRLAGESYNEQFF
v_gene: TRBV7-8; j_gene: TRBJ1-5; abundance: -; d_gene: TRBD1; CDR3nt: TGTGCCAGTCTAAGCGTACCGGGACAGGACAATCAGCCCCAGCATTTT; CDR3aa: CASLSVPGQDNQPQHF
v_gene: TRBV12-3/TRBV12-4; j_gene: TRBJ2-1; abundance: -; d_gene: TRBD1; CDR3nt: TGTGCCAGCAGGATTCAGGGGGAAAATGAGCAGTTCTTC; CDR3aa: CASRIQGENEQFF
v_gene: TRBV5-1; j_gene: TRBJ1-3; abundance: -; d_gene: -; CDR3nt: TGCGCCAGCAGCTTGGATGCAGGGCCCCCAAACACCATATATTTT; CDR3aa: CASSLDAGPPNTIYF
v_gene: TRBV11-2; j_gene: TRBJ2-7; abundance: -; d_gene: TRBD1; CDR3nt: TGTGCCAGCAGCTTAGGGACAGGGTATTACGAGCAGTACTTC; CDR3aa: CASSLGTGYYEQYF
v_gene: TRBV28; j_gene: TRBJ1-6; abundance: -; d_gene: -; CDR3nt: TGTGCCAGCAGTTTGACAGAGAATGTCCTCCACTTT; CDR3aa: CASSLTENVLHF
v_gene: TRBV12-3/TRBV12-4; j_gene: TRBJ1-1; abundance: -; d_gene: -; CDR3nt: TGTGCCAGCGACCTCGGGGTAAACACTGAAGCTTTCTTT; CDR3aa: CASDLGVNTEAFF
v_gene: TRBV11-3; j_gene: TRBJ2-7; abundance: -; d_gene: TRBD1; CDR3nt: TGTGCCAGCAGCTTAGCTGGGACAGGGGGCTACGAGCAGTACTTC; CDR3aa: CASSLAGTGGYEQYF
v_gene: TRBV6-1; j_gene: TRBJ1-1; abundance: -; d_gene: TRBD1; CDR3nt: TGTGCCAGCAGTGAGCACAGGGGGGTGAGTGAAGCTTTCTTT; CDR3aa: CASSEHRGVSEAFF
v_gene: TRBV11-3; j_gene: TRBJ2-5; abundance: -; d_gene: TRBD1; CDR3nt: TGTGCCAGCAGCTTAGGGGCCTCAACAGGGGGCCAAGAGACCCAGTACTTC; CDR3aa: CASSLGASTGGQETQYF
v_gene: TRBV7-9; j_gene: TRBJ2-3; abundance: -; d_gene: TRBD2; CDR3nt: TGTGCCAGCAGCACGGGGGGTCATACGCAGTATTTT; CDR3aa: CASSTGGHTQYF
v_gene: TRBV18; j_gene: TRBJ2-3; abundance: -; d_gene: -; CDR3nt: TGTGCCAGCTCACCATTGCCCTTAGGAGGGACAGATACGCAGTATTTT; CDR3aa: CASSPLPLGGTDTQYF
v_gene: TRBV9; j_gene: TRBJ2-2; abundance: -; d_gene: -; CDR3nt: TGTGCCAGCAGCCTAGACTCCGGGGAGCTGTTTTTT; CDR3aa: CASSLDSGELFF
v_gene: TRBV27; j_gene: TRBJ1-1; abundance: -; d_gene: TRBD1; CDR3nt: TGTGCCAGCAGACCGCGACAGGGCGGACGTGTATGGGCTTTCTTT; CDR3aa: CASRPRQGGRVWAFF
v_gene: TRBV19; j_gene: TRBJ1-1; abundance: -; d_gene: TRBD1; CDR3nt: TGTGCCAGTAGTATCGTTGCACAGGGGGCTGAAGCTTTCTTT; CDR3aa: CASSIVAQGAEAFF
v_gene: TRBV4-2; j_gene: TRBJ1-4; abundance: -; d_gene: -; CDR3nt: TGTGCCAGCAGCCAAGCAGAGGGTCGGAATGAAAAACTGTTTTTT; CDR3aa: CASSQAEGRNEKLFF
v_gene: TRBV18; j_gene: TRBJ1-2; abundance: -; d_gene: -; CDR3nt: TGTGCCAGCTCACCCCGCGAGGACTATGGCTACACCTTC; CDR3aa: CASSPREDYGYTF
v_gene: TRBV7-9; j_gene: TRBJ2-5; abundance: -; d_gene: TRBD1; CDR3nt: TGTGCCAGCAGCTTCGTGGGACAGGGAGGGGAGACCCAGTACTTC; CDR3aa: CASSFVGQGGETQYF
v_gene: TRBV19; j_gene: TRBJ1-2; abundance: -; d_gene: TRBD1; CDR3nt: TGTGCCAGTAGTTCCCAGGGGACAGGCCACCGAAGGGGCTACACCTTC; CDR3aa: CASSSQGTGHRRGYTF
v_gene: TRBV18; j_gene: TRBJ1-1; abundance: -; d_gene: -; CDR3nt: TGTGCCAGCTCACAGACCGTGGGGCAGGACACTGAAGCTTTCTTT; CDR3aa: CASSQTVGQDTEAFF